Listed below are T cell receptor beta chains from one sample, sequenced in a study of cytomegalovirus exposure and HLA in healthy donors. TCRdb's copy holds only in-frame clones and misses some; the assay was immunoSEQ multiplex PCR. The profile shows under 200,000 clones, around 83% of them singletons. What was sequenced was PBMCs. These receptors originate from a woman aged 18 to 35 in good health and CMV-seronegative. The CDR3 runs from the conserved cysteine through the conserved F or W. D genes are given only for firm matches. Clone size, where shown, is once, few, many, or a class for clones that have expanded.

V,size,J,D,CDR3,DNA
TRBV23-1,NA,TRBJ2-1,NA,CASSPPLADEQFF,TGCGCCAGCAGCCCCCCACTAGCCGATGAGCAGTTCTTC
TRBV19,NA,TRBJ1-1,NA,CASSREEGPLATEAFF,TGTGCCAGCTCAAGGGAAGAGGGCCCCCTTGCCACTGAAGCTTTCTTT
TRBV7-9,NA,TRBJ2-3,NA,CASSPRITDTQYF,TGTGCCAGCAGCCCCAGAATCACAGATACGCAGTATTTT
TRBV28,few,TRBJ1-2,NA,CASRTGANYGYTF,TGTGCCAGCAGGACAGGAGCTAACTATGGCTACACCTTC
TRBV27,NA,TRBJ2-1,TRBD1,CASSVYRDRAYEQFF,TGTGCCAGCAGTGTCTACCGGGACAGGGCCTATGAGCAGTTCTTC
TRBV27,NA,TRBJ2-7,NA,CASSFLGEYEQYF,TGTGCCAGCAGTTTCTTGGGAGAATACGAGCAGTACTTC
TRBV2,NA,TRBJ1-4,TRBD1,CASSAGTGGRYEKLFF,TGTGCCAGCAGCGCCGGGACAGGGGGACGATATGAAAAACTGTTTTTT
TRBV28,once,TRBJ1-1,TRBD1,CASRNRAKGARDTEAFF,TGTGCCAGCAGAAATCGGGCAAAGGGGGCGCGAGACACTGAAGCTTTCTTT
TRBV6-1,NA,TRBJ1-4,TRBD1,CASSGRGGQEAEKLFF,TGTGCCAGCAGTGGGAGAGGGGGACAGGAGGCTGAAAAACTGTTTTTT
TRBV30,NA,TRBJ2-5,NA,CAWSDGPAWEQYF,TGTGCCTGGAGTGACGGGCCAGCCTGGGAGCAGTACTTC
TRBV4-2,NA,TRBJ2-7,TRBD2,CASSQDGEGKEAYEQYF,TGTGCCAGCAGCCAAGATGGGGAGGGGAAGGAGGCCTACGAGCAGTACTTC
TRBV6-5,NA,TRBJ1-2,NA,CASSYSRGGYYGYTF,TGTGCCAGCAGTTACTCGAGGGGAGGGTACTATGGCTACACCTTC
TRBV30,NA,TRBJ1-2,NA,CAWSVGGSYGYTF,TGTGCCTGGAGTGTCGGCGGCTCCTATGGCTACACCTTC
TRBV11-3,NA,TRBJ2-1,NA,CASSLEGTHYNEQFF,TGTGCCAGCAGCTTAGAGGGGACACACTACAATGAGCAGTTCTTC
TRBV7-7,NA,TRBJ1-5,NA,CASSLGQNQPQHF,TGTGCTAGCAGCTTAGGCCAGAATCAGCCCCAGCATTTT
TRBV6-1,few,TRBJ1-1,NA,CASLQDHTEAFF,TGTGCCAGTTTACAGGACCACACTGAAGCTTTCTTT
TRBV30,NA,TRBJ2-5,NA,CAWWGGKETQYF,TGTGCCTGGTGGGGCGGGAAAGAGACCCAGTACTTC
TRBV9,NA,TRBJ2-2,TRBD1,CASSPNRGNTGELFF,TGTGCCAGCAGCCCCAACAGGGGAAACACCGGGGAGCTGTTTTTT
TRBV9,NA,TRBJ2-5,TRBD1,CASSVADRGQTKTQYF,TGTGCCAGCAGCGTAGCGGACAGGGGGCAGACGAAGACCCAGTACTTC
TRBV28,once,TRBJ2-7,NA,CASSLEGPYEQYF,TGTGCCAGCAGTTTGGAGGGGCCCTACGAGCAGTACTTC
TRBV19,NA,TRBJ1-1,TRBD1,CASRWDRAENTEAFF,TGTGCCAGTAGGTGGGACAGGGCTGAGAACACTGAAGCTTTCTTT
TRBV30,NA,TRBJ1-5,TRBD1,CAWAGGGNQPQHF,TGTGCCTGGGCAGGGGGCGGCAATCAGCCCCAGCATTTT
TRBV21-1,NA,TRBJ2-3,NA,CASERDRATDTQYF,TGTGCCAGCGAGCGGGACAGGGCCACAGATACGCAGTATTTT
TRBV6-5,once,TRBJ1-6,TRBD1,CASSRTGGRDSPLHF,TGTGCCAGCAGTAGAACAGGGGGACGGGATTCACCCCTCCACTTT
TRBV15,NA,TRBJ2-2,NA,CATSRVAGSTGELFF,TGTGCCACCAGCAGAGTTGCGGGGTCCACCGGGGAGCTGTTTTTT
TRBV30,NA,TRBJ2-7,TRBD1,CAWSVPQTGSSYEQYF,TGTGCCTGGAGTGTTCCGCAGACAGGGAGCTCCTACGAGCAGTACTTC
TRBV7-9,NA,TRBJ1-4,TRBD1,CSSSPQGQGTEKLFF,TGTTCCAGCAGCCCCCAGGGACAGGGAACTGAAAAACTGTTTTTT
TRBV11-3,NA,TRBJ2-3,TRBD2,CASSFWTSGSTDTQYF,TGTGCCAGCAGCTTCTGGACTAGCGGGAGCACAGATACGCAGTATTTT
TRBV4-3,NA,TRBJ1-5,NA,CASSQDLGVSQPQHF,TGCGCCAGCAGCCAAGATCTCGGGGTATCTCAGCCCCAGCATTTT
TRBV11-2,NA,TRBJ2-5,NA,CASSWGGQGKTQYF,TGTGCCAGCAGCTGGGGGGGGCAGGGGAAGACCCAGTACTTC
TRBV11-2,few,TRBJ2-7,TRBD2,CASSPGGPAYEQYF,TGTGCCAGCAGCCCGGGGGGTCCCGCCTACGAGCAGTACTTC
TRBV4-1,few,TRBJ2-1,TRBD2,CASSQESGRATYNEQFF,TGCGCCAGCAGCCAAGAAAGCGGGAGGGCCACCTACAATGAGCAGTTCTTC
TRBV6-5,NA,TRBJ2-3,NA,CASSQGPGADTQYF,TGTGCCAGCAGTCAGGGGCCTGGGGCAGATACGCAGTATTTT
TRBV28,NA,TRBJ1-6,NA,CASSPTSNSPLHF,TGTGCCAGCAGTCCCACTTCCAATTCACCCCTCCACTTT
TRBV18,NA,TRBJ1-4,TRBD1,CASSPPENRGRDEKLFF,TGTGCCAGCTCACCCCCGGAAAACAGGGGGCGCGATGAAAAACTGTTTTTT
TRBV25-1,once,TRBJ2-3,TRBD1,CASQTGQGTDTQYF,TGTGCCAGCCAAACGGGACAGGGAACAGATACGCAGTATTTT
TRBV5-1,NA,TRBJ1-1,NA,CASSPLAGALATEAFF,TGCGCCAGCAGCCCTTTGGCGGGGGCCCTGGCTACTGAAGCTTTCTTT
TRBV7-9,once,TRBJ1-1,NA,CSSSPPTGWDTEAFF,TGTTCCAGCAGCCCCCCAACAGGGTGGGACACTGAAGCTTTCTTT
TRBV25-1,NA,TRBJ2-1,TRBD2,CASSEAASGLLLQGEQFF,TGTGCCAGCAGTGAAGCGGCTAGCGGGCTACTCCTACAAGGTGAGCAGTTCTTC
TRBV7-9,NA,TRBJ2-2,TRBD1,CSSSSPDRGGGELFF,TGTTCCAGCAGCTCCCCCGACAGGGGTGGCGGGGAGCTGTTTTTT